The rows below give T cell receptor beta chains drawn from one sample of a study of identical twins. TCRdb independently ran MiXCR on the 5' RACE reads; one entry per CDR3 protein. The sample consists of 500,000 to 700,000 distinct CDR3 sequences, roughly 6.6% of them appearing once. These same records also appear under a second study, on yellow fever vaccine responses in identical twins.

Source material: PBMCs. These receptors were collected from a woman under 30 in good health. Both conserved end residues are part of each CDR3.

TRBJ2-7	TRBV20-1	CSAPSGQYANYEQYF
TRBJ2-5	TRBV29-1	CSVDLSGTPEAQYF
TRBJ2-5	TRBV12-3/TRBV12-4	CASSLKGLGLAGGLETQYF
TRBJ1-1	TRBV27	CASSLSHRGNTEAFF
TRBJ2-1	TRBV19	CASSPGDYNEQFF
TRBJ1-1	TRBV2	CASSFPLEGLNTEAFF
TRBJ2-2	TRBV3-1	CASSPRGTNTGELFF
TRBJ1-1	TRBV2	CASQALNTEAFF
TRBJ2-1	TRBV5-1	CASSFYKRTDYNEQFF
TRBJ2-2	TRBV18	CATSLDSANTGELFF
TRBJ2-3	TRBV7-6	CASSLDAGAGTDTQYF
TRBJ1-6	TRBV27	CASTTAGYSLHF
TRBJ2-7	TRBV11-2	CASSPHLIRDSSYEQYF
TRBJ2-5	TRBV4-2	CASSQDILAGAVDQETQYF
TRBJ1-2	TRBV29-1	CSVEVGQPYGYTF
TRBJ1-5	TRBV28	CASLHRGRGTNQPQHF
TRBJ1-4	TRBV18	CASSPPGGIREKLFF
TRBJ1-3	TRBV21-1	CASSIHSDLPSGNTIYF
TRBJ1-4	TRBV12-3/TRBV12-4	CASSPVAKGWGKLFF
TRBJ2-7	TRBV4-1	CASSHFWDRDYEQYF
TRBJ1-6	TRBV3-1	CASSPSRQDRNSPLHF
TRBJ2-3	TRBV5-1	CASSLEGTSGDTQYF
TRBJ2-2	TRBV20-1	CSARAHASGSTGELFF
TRBJ1-6	TRBV5-1	CASSLTTGGNSPLHF
TRBJ2-2	TRBV3-1	CASSHRTGNTGELFF
TRBJ2-1	TRBV5-1	CASSLKLAGGTHNEQFF
TRBJ2-3	TRBV7-9	CASSDWTGGVGDTQYF
TRBJ1-1	TRBV15	CATSKGRTTTEAFF